Listed below are T cell receptor beta chains from one sample, sequenced in a study of cytomegalovirus exposure and HLA in healthy donors. The table came from immunoSEQ multiplex PCR; TCRdb's copy has only in-frame clones and leaves some out. In all, the sample yields tens of thousands of clones. The sample comprised PBMCs. These receptors were collected from a middle-aged woman in good health and CMV-seropositive. Each CDR3 is given with its conserved first and last residue. A D gene is named only where the DNA matches it firmly.

J gene: TRBJ2-1; CDR3 length: 17; D gene: TRBD2; V gene: TRBV7-9; CDR3 protein: CASSLLPGLAVEGEQFF; CDR3 DNA: TGTGCCAGCAGCTTACTGCCGGGACTAGCGGTTGAGGGTGAGCAGTTCTTC
J gene: TRBJ1-3; CDR3 length: 14; D gene: .; V gene: TRBV5-1; CDR3 protein: CATSSGGSGNTIYF; CDR3 DNA: TGCGCCACCTCCTCGGGGGGGTCTGGAAACACCATATATTTT
J gene: TRBJ2-3; CDR3 length: 15; D gene: TRBD2; V gene: TRBV7-9; CDR3 protein: CASSLRGLAPDTQYF; CDR3 DNA: TGTGCCAGCAGCTTACGAGGACTAGCCCCAGATACGCAGTATTTT
J gene: TRBJ2-7; CDR3 length: 14; D gene: .; V gene: TRBV28; CDR3 protein: CASTSGGYPYEQYF; CDR3 DNA: TGTGCCAGCACATCAGGCGGGTACCCATACGAGCAGTACTTC
J gene: TRBJ2-1; CDR3 length: 14; D gene: TRBD2; V gene: TRBV5-6; CDR3 protein: CASSFGAGGNEQFF; CDR3 DNA: TGTGCCAGCAGCTTCGGAGCGGGGGGCAATGAGCAGTTCTTC
J gene: TRBJ2-7; CDR3 length: 16; D gene: .; V gene: TRBV14; CDR3 protein: CASSQGTSWSSYEQYF; CDR3 DNA: TGTGCCAGCAGCCAAGGTACTAGCTGGAGCTCCTACGAGCAGTACTTC
J gene: TRBJ2-2; CDR3 length: 15; D gene: .; V gene: TRBV2; CDR3 protein: CASSEWQGNTGELFF; CDR3 DNA: TGTGCCAGCAGTGAGTGGCAGGGGAACACCGGGGAGCTGTTTTTT
J gene: TRBJ2-2; CDR3 length: 16; D gene: TRBD1; V gene: TRBV19; CDR3 protein: CASSSTGTGLTGELFF; CDR3 DNA: TGTGCCAGTAGTAGTACCGGGACAGGACTAACCGGGGAGCTGTTTTTT
J gene: TRBJ1-1; CDR3 length: 16; D gene: .; V gene: TRBV19; CDR3 protein: CASSIEGWLGNTEAFF; CDR3 DNA: TGTGCCAGTAGTATTGAAGGCTGGCTAGGGAACACTGAAGCTTTCTTT
J gene: TRBJ1-2; CDR3 length: 13; D gene: TRBD1; V gene: TRBV27; CDR3 protein: CASRGQGAYGYTF; CDR3 DNA: TGTGCCAGCAGGGGACAGGGCGCCTATGGCTACACCTTC
J gene: TRBJ2-6; CDR3 length: 17; D gene: .; V gene: TRBV10-1; CDR3 protein: CASSGGDVGSGANVLTF; CDR3 DNA: TGCGCCAGCAGTGGGGGGGACGTTGGATCTGGGGCCAACGTCCTGACTTTC
J gene: TRBJ2-1; CDR3 length: 15; D gene: TRBD1; V gene: TRBV29-1; CDR3 protein: CSVQKGTGVYNEQFF; CDR3 DNA: TGCAGCGTCCAAAAGGGGACAGGGGTTTACAATGAGCAGTTCTTC
J gene: TRBJ2-3; CDR3 length: 14; D gene: .; V gene: TRBV5-1; CDR3 protein: CASGLETGTDTQYF; CDR3 DNA: TGCGCCAGCGGCTTGGAAACTGGCACAGATACGCAGTATTTT
J gene: TRBJ1-1; CDR3 length: 14; D gene: .; V gene: TRBV18; CDR3 protein: CASSPTRGYTEAFF; CDR3 DNA: TGTGCCAGCTCACCAACCCGAGGGTACACTGAAGCTTTCTTT
J gene: TRBJ1-1; CDR3 length: 15; D gene: TRBD1; V gene: TRBV11-2; CDR3 protein: CASSLDYRGGTEAFF; CDR3 DNA: TGTGCCAGCAGCTTAGATTACAGGGGGGGAACTGAAGCTTTCTTT
J gene: TRBJ1-5; CDR3 length: 15; D gene: .; V gene: TRBV7-8; CDR3 protein: CASSLVGGGNQPQHF; CDR3 DNA: TGTGCCAGCAGCTTAGTAGGAGGGGGCAATCAGCCCCAGCATTTT
J gene: TRBJ2-7; CDR3 length: 14; D gene: TRBD2; V gene: TRBV11-1; CDR3 protein: CASQYRGDSYEQYF; CDR3 DNA: TGTGCCAGCCAATATCGGGGGGACTCCTACGAGCAGTACTTC